These T cell receptor beta chains were read from a single sample in a study of T cell responses to AZD1222 COVID-19 vaccine. The assay was immunoSEQ multiplex PCR, and TCRdb's table has in-frame clones only and misses some. The sample holds roughly 140,000 clones, 82% seen once. The source was peripheral blood, collected on day 0 of MenACWY control vaccination. The receptors derive from an adult in good health. Each CDR3 is given with its conserved first and last residue. D genes are given only for firm matches. Size is omitted from some rows. Given values are once, few, many or a class for expanded clones.

v_gene	abundance	d_gene	j_gene	CDR3nt	CDR3aa
TRBV5-1	NA	TRBD1	TRBJ1-2	TGCGCCAGCAGCTTGGGGACAGGGGGCTTCTATGGCTACACCTTC	CASSLGTGGFYGYTF
TRBV5-6	NA	NA	TRBJ2-3	TGTGCCAGCAGCTTGACGGCCTACGGGACAGATACGCAGTATTTT	CASSLTAYGTDTQYF
TRBV9	NA	TRBD1	TRBJ1-1	TGTGCCAGCAGCAGGGACAGGAACACTGAAGCTTTCTTT	CASSRDRNTEAFF
TRBV10-2	NA	NA	TRBJ1-4	TGCGCCAGCAGTGAGTCGAAGGCCCAACGGGCAAGATTACTGTTTTTT	CASSESKAQRARLLFF
TRBV5-4	NA	NA	TRBJ2-6	TGTGCCAGCAGCCACAGGGCGAAAGGGGCCAACGTCCTGACTTTC	CASSHRAKGANVLTF
TRBV2	NA	NA	TRBJ1-3	TGTGCCAGCAGAACTACAGGGTCTGGAAACACCATATATTTT	CASRTTGSGNTIYF
TRBV10-3	NA	TRBD1	TRBJ2-5	TGTGCCACCGGGGACAGGATGTACCAAGAGACCCAGTACTTC	CATGDRMYQETQYF
TRBV24-1	NA	TRBD2	TRBJ2-1	TGTGCCACCAGCCCCCTAGCGGGGGGGTTTAGTTACAATGAGCAGTTCTTC	CATSPLAGGFSYNEQFF
TRBV19	once	NA	TRBJ1-2	TGTGCCAGTAGTACGGCAGGGATGGGGACCTTC	CASSTAGMGTF
TRBV4-1	few	NA	TRBJ2-5	TGCGCCAGCAGCCAAGAGGGCGCGGGAAAGGAGACCCAGTACTTC	CASSQEGAGKETQYF
TRBV7-9	NA	NA	TRBJ2-6	TGTGCCAGCTACCCCTTTGGGGCCAACGTCCTGACTTTC	CASYPFGANVLTF
TRBV2	NA	NA	TRBJ1-5	TGTGCCTGCGGTAAGGGGAACCCTAGCAATCAGCCCCAGCATTTT	CACGKGNPSNQPQHF
TRBV3-1/TRBV3-2	once	NA	TRBJ1-2	TGTGCCAGCAGCCAAGGGAAGGGCTACACCTTC	CASSQGKGYTF
TRBV11-2	NA	TRBD2	TRBJ2-1	TGTGCCAGCAGCCCCGGGGGAGGGGAGCAGTTCTTC	CASSPGGGEQFF
TRBV28	NA	NA	TRBJ1-2	TGTGCCAGCAGTTTATTAGCCAGGGTAAACTATGGCTACACCTTC	CASSLLARVNYGYTF
TRBV11-2	NA	TRBD1	TRBJ1-2	TGTGCCAGCAGCTTAGCTCTAGCAGGGGGCCGTGGCTACACCTTC	CASSLALAGGRGYTF
TRBV7-9	NA	TRBD1	TRBJ1-2	TGTGCCAGCAGTTTACCAAAGACGGGACAGTCCGCCCGGGGGGGCTACACCTTC	CASSLPKTGQSARGGYTF
TRBV6-1	NA	TRBD1	TRBJ2-7	TGTGCCAGCAGTGAAGGGACAGGGGGGCCCTACGAGCAGTACTTC	CASSEGTGGPYEQYF
TRBV12-3/TRBV12-4	NA	NA	TRBJ1-1	TGTGCCAGCGGGGAGGGCGAGATTATCTTT	CASGEGEIIF
TRBV11-1	NA	NA	TRBJ2-1	TGTGCCAGCAGCCCCAGGGGCCTCCCCGGGGATGAGCAGTTCTTC	CASSPRGLPGDEQFF
TRBV6-5	NA	NA	TRBJ1-4	TGTGCCAGCACCCCAACCCGGGACAATGGAAAACTGTTTTTT	CASTPTRDNGKLFF
TRBV7-9	NA	NA	TRBJ2-1	TGTGCCAGCAGCAGAGAAGGGACGGAAGTCCACAATGAGCAGTTCTTC	CASSREGTEVHNEQFF
TRBV28	NA	NA	TRBJ1-2	TGTGCCAGCCTCCTAGGGCAGAACTATGGCTACACCTTC	CASLLGQNYGYTF
TRBV18	once	TRBD1	TRBJ1-4	TGTGCCAGCTCACGGGACAGGTCAACTAATGAAAAACTGTTTTTT	CASSRDRSTNEKLFF
TRBV6-5	NA	TRBD1	TRBJ2-2	TGTGCCAGCTGGTCCCGGACAGGGGCCCGCGGGGAGCTGTTTTTT	CASWSRTGARGELFF
TRBV5-1	NA	NA	TRBJ1-1	TGCGCCAGCAGCACGATACTGGGGAACACTGAAGCTTTCTTT	CASSTILGNTEAFF
TRBV19	NA	NA	TRBJ1-3	TGTGCCAGTAGTGGGACACCTGCGAGAGCTGGAAACACCATATATTTT	CASSGTPARAGNTIYF
TRBV3-1/TRBV3-2	NA	NA	TRBJ1-2	TGTGCCAGCAGTCCTCGACGCGTTAATGGCTACACCTTC	CASSPRRVNGYTF
TRBV7-3	few	NA	TRBJ1-2	TGTGCCAGCAGCCTTCAAGGAGGCTATGGCTACACCTTC	CASSLQGGYGYTF
TRBV14	NA	TRBD1	TRBJ2-3	TGTGCCAGCAGCCATGGAGGACAGGGCACAGATACGCAGTATTTT	CASSHGGQGTDTQYF
TRBV5-4	NA	TRBD2	TRBJ2-7	TGTGCCAGCAGCTCCGGACTAGCGGGGCCGGGCTACGAGCAGTACTTC	CASSSGLAGPGYEQYF
TRBV6-5	NA	TRBD1	TRBJ1-1	TGTGCCAGCAGTTCGTTAACAGGGGGGGCCACTGAAGCTTTCTTT	CASSSLTGGATEAFF
TRBV7-8	NA	NA	TRBJ1-2	TGTGCCAGCCGCCCGGAGATGGACTATGGCTACACCTTC	CASRPEMDYGYTF
TRBV5-4	NA	TRBD1	TRBJ1-2	TGTGCCAGCAGCTTGGAAAAGGGGGCGAACACCTTC	CASSLEKGANTF
TRBV27	NA	TRBD1	TRBJ1-5	TGTGCCAGCAGTTTAGCACACAGGGGACATCAGCCCCAGCATTTT	CASSLAHRGHQPQHF
TRBV2	few	TRBD1	TRBJ1-1	TGTGCCAGCGACAGGGGGACCACTGAAGCTTTCTTT	CASDRGTTEAFF
TRBV5-1	NA	NA	TRBJ2-7	TGCGCCAGCAGCTTGGAAGGGCCACCCGACGAGCAGTACTTC	CASSLEGPPDEQYF
TRBV18	NA	TRBD1	TRBJ2-5	TGTGCCAGCTCACCTATGACAGGGGAAGAGACCCAGTACTTC	CASSPMTGEETQYF
TRBV10-3	NA	TRBD2	TRBJ2-3	TGTGCCATCAGTGTAGCGGGGGGCAGCACAGATACGCAGTATTTT	CAISVAGGSTDTQYF
TRBV5-4	NA	NA	TRBJ2-3	TGTGCCAGCAGTTTCTATTCTGGTCCGGCAGATACGCAGTATTTT	CASSFYSGPADTQYF
TRBV2	NA	NA	TRBJ1-5	TGTGCCAGCAGTGGGGAAAAGAATCAGCCCCAGCATTTT	CASSGEKNQPQHF
TRBV28	NA	NA	TRBJ1-2	TGTGCCAGCAGTTTATCGGGGAACTATGGCTACACCTTC	CASSLSGNYGYTF
TRBV3-1/TRBV3-2	NA	NA	TRBJ1-2	TGTGCCAGCAGCCTTAGGAACTATGGCTACACCTTC	CASSLRNYGYTF
TRBV5-1	NA	NA	TRBJ1-2	TGCGCCAGCAGCTTGGGGGGTTTGGACTACACCTTC	CASSLGGLDYTF
TRBV15	NA	NA	TRBJ1-2	TGTGCCAGCGCAAGGGGTGGTACAAACTATGGCTACACCTTC	CASARGGTNYGYTF
TRBV5-6	NA	NA	TRBJ2-2	TGTGCCAGCAGCTTCAAAACAAAGGCCAGGGGCACCGGGGAGCTGTTTTTT	CASSFKTKARGTGELFF
TRBV2	once	NA	TRBJ2-3	TGTGCCAGCAGTGCGGCAGGTCACGGCACAGATACGCAGTATTTT	CASSAAGHGTDTQYF
TRBV4-1	NA	TRBD2	TRBJ2-2	TGCGCCAGCAGCCCCGGGACTAGCGGGGCCGGGGAGCTGTTTTTT	CASSPGTSGAGELFF
TRBV7-9	once	TRBD1	TRBJ1-2	TGTGCCAGCAGCCCGGACAGGGATTTGCTTAACTATGGCTACACCTTC	CASSPDRDLLNYGYTF
TRBV9	NA	TRBD2	TRBJ2-1	TGTGCCAGCAGCGAGAGAGGGACCAGACTAGCGGGGATGTTTAGTGAGCAGTTCTTC	CASSERGTRLAGMFSEQFF
TRBV11-2	NA	NA	TRBJ2-4	TGTGCCAGCAGCTTAGAATGGGGGGGGCCAAGCATTCAGTACTTC	CASSLEWGGPSIQYF
TRBV4-1	NA	TRBD2	TRBJ2-3	TGCGCCAGCAGCCAAGATGGGACTAGCGGGGGGCCAGTCCCAGATACGCAGTATTTT	CASSQDGTSGGPVPDTQYF
TRBV9	NA	NA	TRBJ2-2	TGTGCCAGCACCAGGGGATCTCTGACCGGGGAGCTGTTTTTT	CASTRGSLTGELFF